These 3 T cell receptor beta chains originate from one sample sequenced in a study of cytomegalovirus exposure and HLA in healthy donors. The PCR ran on 60 Vbeta and 13 Jbeta primers. Assay used: immunoSEQ multiplex PCR; TCRdb lists only in-frame clones, some missing. This sample has approximately 140,000 clones, with more than 65% found just once. Sequenced input: PBMCs. The receptors stem from a woman between 55 and 75 years old in good health and CMV-seropositive.

The V gene is TRBV6-6, the J gene TRBJ1-1, with D possibly matching TRBD1 (6 bases). Trimming took off 5 bases at V and 4 bases at J, with 11 bases between the two ends. The CDR3 has 13 amino acids. Looked up from germline, CDR1 is MNHNY and CDR2 is SVGAGI (reference sequence). The CDR3 DNA reads TGTGCCAGCAGTCCACAGGGTTCCACTGAAGCTTTCTTT. It encodes CASSPQGSTEAFF.

This chain uses TRBV19 with TRBJ1-4; D gene uncertain. Trimming stripped 3 bases from V and 2 bases from J, with 22 bases between. Looked up from germline, CDR1 is LNHDA and CDR2 is SQIVND (reference sequence). The CDR3 consists of 19 residues. CDR3 coding DNA: TGTGCCAGTAGTATCCGCGGACTCTCCCGGAGGGCGACTAATGAAAAACTGTTTTTT. Its protein is CASSIRGLSRRATNEKLFF.

This clone was seen a few times. The chain links TRBV4-2 to TRBJ1-4; 7 bases are a match to TRBD1. V lost 1 base to trimming and J lost 4 bases; unmatched junction nucleotides: 6. The CDR3 runs to 16 residues. CDR1 is LGHNA and CDR2 is YNFKEQ in the germline V gene. In DNA form, the CDR3 reads TGTGCCAGCAGCCAAGCCCAGGGGGTCGATAATGAAAAACTGTTTTTT. This translates into CASSQAQGVDNEKLFF.